The rows below give T cell receptor beta chains drawn from one sample of a study of cytomegalovirus exposure and HLA in healthy donors. TCRdb keeps only in-frame clones here, not all; method: immunoSEQ multiplex PCR. The repertoire holds 100,000 to 150,000 clones, with just under 80% as singletons. Sequenced: PBMCs. The receptors come from a man younger than 40 in good health and CMV-seronegative. Each CDR3 is given with its conserved first and last residue. Fields, in order: V gene, D gene, clone size, J gene, CDR3 protein, CDR3 DNA. The D gene is left open where the match is weak. Only some rows state a clone size, as once, few, many or a class for expanded clones.

TRBV6-1	TRBD2	-	TRBJ2-3	CASSELLPSGSTDTQYF	TGTGCCAGCAGTGAGTTATTGCCTAGCGGGAGCACAGATACGCAGTATTTT
TRBV6-6	TRBD2	once	TRBJ2-5	CASSYSSGPLQETQYF	TGTGCCAGCAGTTACTCTAGCGGGCCTCTACAAGAGACCCAGTACTTC
TRBV5-5	-	-	TRBJ2-5	CASSLGPQETQYF	TGTGCCAGCAGCCTCGGTCCTCAAGAGACCCAGTACTTC
TRBV6-5	-	-	TRBJ2-3	CASSYTGGRTDTQYF	TGTGCCAGCAGTTACACGGGGGGCCGCACAGATACGCAGTATTTT
TRBV4-3	-	few	TRBJ2-6	CASSQILAGQSLSGANVLTF	TGCGCCAGCAGCCAAATCCTTGCTGGACAGTCCTTATCGGGGGCCAACGTCCTGACTTTC
TRBV29-1	TRBD1	-	TRBJ1-1	CSAVGTGFGEAFF	TGCAGCGCTGTGGGGACAGGGTTTGGTGAAGCTTTCTTT
TRBV5-1	TRBD1	-	TRBJ2-7	CASSLDQGARYEQYF	TGCGCCAGCAGCTTGGATCAGGGGGCAAGGTACGAGCAGTACTTC
TRBV7-8	TRBD2	few	TRBJ2-1	CASSLRTSGGYNEQFF	TGTGCCAGCAGCTTACGGACTAGCGGGGGATACAATGAGCAGTTCTTC
TRBV12-5	-	-	TRBJ2-6	CASGHPNRTKSGANVLTF	TGTGCTAGTGGTCACCCGAACAGGACTAAATCTGGGGCCAACGTCCTGACTTTC
TRBV21-1	-	-	TRBJ2-2	CASSKEGGRFRNTGELFF	TGTGCCAGCAGCAAAGAGGGCGGGAGGTTTAGGAACACCGGGGAGCTGTTTTTT
TRBV7-2	TRBD1	-	TRBJ2-7	CASSSQPGQGYEQYF	TGTGCCAGCAGCTCCCAACCGGGACAGGGCTACGAGCAGTACTTC
TRBV7-3	-	-	TRBJ2-1	CASSPIGGGYNEQFF	TGTGCCAGCAGCCCCATAGGGGGGGGTTACAATGAGCAGTTCTTC
TRBV6-1	TRBD1	-	TRBJ2-2	CASSGLQGAGELFF	TGTGCCAGCAGCGGATTACAGGGGGCCGGGGAGCTGTTTTTT
TRBV6-6	-	-	TRBJ2-1	CASRSVPGYNEQFF	TGTGCCAGCAGATCCGTGCCCGGTTACAATGAGCAGTTCTTC
TRBV7-6	TRBD2	-	TRBJ2-3	CASSLASGDSTDTQYF	TGTGCCAGCAGCTTGGCTAGCGGAGATAGCACAGATACGCAGTATTTT
TRBV7-3	TRBD2	-	TRBJ2-1	CASSALLAGGPNEQFF	TGTGCCAGCAGCGCCCTTCTAGCGGGAGGGCCGAATGAGCAGTTCTTC
TRBV13	TRBD2	-	TRBJ2-1	CASSLGGLAGGPTYNEQFF	TGTGCCAGCAGCTTAGGGGGACTAGCGGGGGGCCCGACCTACAATGAGCAGTTCTTC
TRBV19	-	-	TRBJ2-7	CASSIRWGPFEQYF	TGTGCCAGTAGTATAAGATGGGGGCCCTTCGAGCAGTACTTC
TRBV2	TRBD1	-	TRBJ2-2	CASKTGPTGELFF	TGTGCCAGCAAGACAGGGCCCACCGGGGAGCTGTTTTTT
TRBV6-1	-	-	TRBJ2-7	CASSPGIYEQYF	TGTGCCAGCAGTCCCGGGATCTACGAGCAGTACTTC
TRBV4-3	TRBD1	few	TRBJ1-4	CASSQEAGTGFEKLFF	TGCGCCAGCAGCCAAGAAGCCGGGACAGGGTTCGAAAAACTGTTTTTT
TRBV6-6	TRBD1	few	TRBJ1-5	CASKIPGQGVGQPQHF	TGTGCCAGCAAAATCCCGGGACAGGGGGTTGGTCAGCCCCAGCATTTT
TRBV9	-	-	TRBJ1-5	CASSPGGFNQPQHF	TGTGCCAGCAGCCCTGGGGGGTTCAATCAGCCCCAGCATTTT
TRBV9	-	few	TRBJ2-5	CASSVGLTNQETQYF	TGTGCCAGCAGCGTAGGACTAACTAATCAAGAGACCCAGTACTTC
TRBV19	TRBD1	once	TRBJ1-5	CASDRGPGNQPQHF	TGTGCCAGTGACAGGGGGCCAGGCAATCAGCCCCAGCATTTT
TRBV28	-	-	TRBJ1-6	CASSLRHDNSPLHF	TGTGCCAGCAGTCTCCGACACGATAATTCACCCCTCCACTTT
TRBV12-5	TRBD1	-	TRBJ2-2	CASGLLRTGGTGELFF	TGTGCTAGTGGTTTGTTAAGGACAGGGGGCACCGGGGAGCTGTTTTTT